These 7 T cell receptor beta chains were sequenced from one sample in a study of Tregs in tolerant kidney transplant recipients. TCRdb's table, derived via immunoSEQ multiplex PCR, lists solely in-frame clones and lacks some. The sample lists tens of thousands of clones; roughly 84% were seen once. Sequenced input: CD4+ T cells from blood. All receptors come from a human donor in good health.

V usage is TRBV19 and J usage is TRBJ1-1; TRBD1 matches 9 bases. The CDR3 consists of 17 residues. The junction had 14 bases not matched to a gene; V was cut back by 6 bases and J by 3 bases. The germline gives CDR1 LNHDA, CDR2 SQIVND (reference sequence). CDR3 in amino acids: CASSSGQGKYFDTEAFF. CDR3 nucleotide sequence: TGTGCCAGTAGCTCAGGACAGGGGAAGTATTTTGACACTGAAGCTTTCTTT.

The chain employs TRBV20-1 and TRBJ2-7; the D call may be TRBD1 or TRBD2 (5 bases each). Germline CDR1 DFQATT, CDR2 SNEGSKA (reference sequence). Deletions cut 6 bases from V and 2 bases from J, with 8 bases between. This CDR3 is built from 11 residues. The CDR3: CSASGPYEQYF. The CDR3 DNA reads TGCAGTGCGTCGGGGCCCTACGAGCAGTACTTC.

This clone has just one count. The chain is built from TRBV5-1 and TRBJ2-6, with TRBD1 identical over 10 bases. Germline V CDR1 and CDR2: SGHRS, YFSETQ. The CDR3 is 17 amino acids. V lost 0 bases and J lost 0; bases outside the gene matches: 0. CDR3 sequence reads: CASSLGTGGSGANVLTF. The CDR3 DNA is TGCGCCAGCAGCTTGGGGACAGGGGGCTCTGGGGCCAACGTCCTGACTTTC.

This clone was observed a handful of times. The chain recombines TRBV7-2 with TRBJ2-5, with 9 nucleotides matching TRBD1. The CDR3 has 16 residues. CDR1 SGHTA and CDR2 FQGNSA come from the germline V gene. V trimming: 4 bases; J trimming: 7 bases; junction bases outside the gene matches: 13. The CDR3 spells CASSSYRDREMVTQYF. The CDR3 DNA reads TGTGCCAGCAGCTCCTACCGGGACAGGGAAATGGTGACCCAGTACTTC.

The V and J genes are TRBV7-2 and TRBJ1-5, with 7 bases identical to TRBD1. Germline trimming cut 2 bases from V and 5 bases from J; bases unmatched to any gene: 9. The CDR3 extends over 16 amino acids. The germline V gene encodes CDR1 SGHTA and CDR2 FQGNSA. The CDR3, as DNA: TGTGCCAGCAGCTTATCCTCCACAACAGGGGATCAGCCCCAGCATTTT. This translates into CASSLSSTTGDQPQHF.

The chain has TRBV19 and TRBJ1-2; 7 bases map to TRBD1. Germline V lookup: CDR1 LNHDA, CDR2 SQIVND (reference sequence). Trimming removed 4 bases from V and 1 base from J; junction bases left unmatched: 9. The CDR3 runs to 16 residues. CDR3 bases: TGTGCCAGTAGTACCCAGAGACAGGGAATTAACTATGGCTACACCTTC. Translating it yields CASSTQRQGINYGYTF.

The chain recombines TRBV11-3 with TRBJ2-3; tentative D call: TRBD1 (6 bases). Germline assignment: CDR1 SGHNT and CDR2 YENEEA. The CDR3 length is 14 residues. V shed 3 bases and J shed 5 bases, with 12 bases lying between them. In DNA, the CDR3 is TGTGCCAGCAGCTTCAGGGGCGGCGGAGATACGCAGTATTTT. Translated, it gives CASSFRGGGDTQYF.